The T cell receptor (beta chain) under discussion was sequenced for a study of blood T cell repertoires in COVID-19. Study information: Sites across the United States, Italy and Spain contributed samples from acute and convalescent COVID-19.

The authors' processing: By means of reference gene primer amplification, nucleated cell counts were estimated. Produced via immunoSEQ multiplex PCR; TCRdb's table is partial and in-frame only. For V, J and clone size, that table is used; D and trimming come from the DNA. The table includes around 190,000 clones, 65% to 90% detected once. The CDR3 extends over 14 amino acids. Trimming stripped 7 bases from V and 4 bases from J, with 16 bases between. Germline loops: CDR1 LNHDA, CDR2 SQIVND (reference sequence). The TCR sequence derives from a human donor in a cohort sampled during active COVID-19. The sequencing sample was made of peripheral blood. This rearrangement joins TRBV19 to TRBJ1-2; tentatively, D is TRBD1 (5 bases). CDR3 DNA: TGTGCCAGTACCAGCGGGACTTTAGCCTATGGCTACACCTTC. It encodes CASTSGTLAYGYTF.